This T cell receptor (beta chain) was sequenced in a study of a mutant IDH1 vaccine in newly diagnosed glioma. Produced via immunoSEQ multiplex PCR; TCRdb's table is partial and in-frame only. The data show tens of thousands of clones, roughly 80% seen once. Deletions cut 7 bases from V and 8 bases from J, with 23 bases between. This CDR3 contains 14 residues. Germline CDR1 reads GTSNPN; CDR2 reads SVGIG (reference sequence). Regarding time point: week 23, last vaccination. A 20-mer mutant IDH1 peptide at 300 ug was injected subcutaneously with topical imiquimod. A remark on this clone: What it binds is unknown.

The genes are TRBV30 and TRBJ1-2, with D possibly being TRBD1 (6 bases). This sequence was found in a man in his forties or fifties with glioma. The starting material was PBMCs, obtained from a glioma patient whose treatment included an IDH1 peptide vaccine. The CDR3 bases are TGTGCCTCCCCGACAGGCTCTAGTTCGGGGGGCTACACCTTC. Protein sequence: CASPTGSSSGGYTF.